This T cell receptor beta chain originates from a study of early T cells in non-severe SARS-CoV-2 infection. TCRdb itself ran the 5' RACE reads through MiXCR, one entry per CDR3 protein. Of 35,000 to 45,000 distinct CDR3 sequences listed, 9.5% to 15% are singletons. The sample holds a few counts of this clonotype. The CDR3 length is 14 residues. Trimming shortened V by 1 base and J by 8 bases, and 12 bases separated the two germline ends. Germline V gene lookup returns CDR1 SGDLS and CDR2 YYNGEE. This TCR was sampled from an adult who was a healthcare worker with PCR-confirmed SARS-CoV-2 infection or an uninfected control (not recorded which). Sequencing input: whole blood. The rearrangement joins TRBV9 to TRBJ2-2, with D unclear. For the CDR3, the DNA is TGTGCCAGCAGCGTATCCCTAGATAGAGGGGAGCTGTTTTTT. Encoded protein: CASSVSLDRGELFF.